The 16 T cell receptor beta chains presented below share a single source sample, sequenced in a study of lymphopenia after photon versus proton radiotherapy (dated by TCRdb to between 2018 and 2021). Library prep was done by the immunoSEQ multiplex PCR assay. TCRdb limited this immuneACCESS table to in-frame rearrangements with V and J called. A share of clones is missing; checked studies link under half to unresolved V genes, and the rest is unexplained. The table for this sample lists more than 70,000 clones; around four fifths of them were counted only once. Together, the top ten hold about 1.3% of the sample. The specimen comprised peripheral blood, sampled from a patient treated with proton-based radiotherapy. These receptors all stem from a man between 60 and 70 years old with pancreatic cancer.

This chain connects TRBV6-4 to TRBJ2-1; unclear D gene. CDR1 and CDR2 from the germline V gene are MRHNA and SNTAGT. The CDR3 consists of 12 residues. The V gene lost 2 bases and the J gene lost 4 bases, with 3 bases spanning the gap. The CDR3 sequence is CASSDGYNEQFF. For the CDR3, the DNA is TGTGCCAGCAGTGACGGGTACAATGAGCAGTTCTTC.

J is TRBJ2-1 and V is TRBV7-2, with TRBD2 as a possible D gene (6 bases). The CDR3 totals 14 residues. From germline, CDR1 is SGHTA and CDR2 FQGNSA. The V gene lost 5 bases and the J gene lost 5 bases, with 13 bases spanning the gap. In DNA form, the CDR3 reads TGTGCCAGCAGCCCACTAGCTTGGGACAATGAGCAGTTCTTC. It specifies CASSPLAWDNEQFF.

This chain connects TRBV6-5 to TRBJ1-2, with TRBD1 matching over 7 bases. Germline CDR1 is MNHEY and CDR2 is SVGAGI. This CDR3 comprises 13 residues. V gave up 5 bases and J gave up 7 bases; unmatched junction bases: 7. The CDR3 bases are TGTGCCAGCAGTCTCTTCGACAGGGCTGGCTACACCTTC. As protein: CASSLFDRAGYTF.

This clone has only a few counts. The chain couples TRBV10-3 to TRBJ2-3, with D maybe TRBD2 (6 bases). V was trimmed by 2 bases and J by 3 bases, leaving 12 bases between them. Germline values: CDR1 ENHRY, CDR2 SYGVKD. The CDR3 runs 15 residues. CDR3 region: CAISEGAGGTDTQYF. CDR3 sequence (DNA): TGTGCCATCAGTGAGGGAGCCGGAGGGACAGATACGCAGTATTTT.

The rearrangement links TRBV30 to TRBJ1-2, with TRBD1 identical over 9 bases. V dropped 0 bases and J dropped 4; count of bases not matched to a gene: 9. CDR1 GTSNPN and CDR2 SVGIG come from the germline V gene (reference sequence). The CDR3 is 16 amino acids. CDR3 sequence (DNA): TGTGCCTGGAGTGTACCCGGGACAGGGAAAGCCTATGGCTACACCTTC. Translated: CAWSVPGTGKAYGYTF.

This clone came up a few times. The chain couples TRBV5-6 to TRBJ1-1; 8 bases align to TRBD1. Trimming took 6 bases from V and 4 from J; bases not matched to a gene: 14. Germline CDR1 is SGHDT and CDR2 is YYEEEE. CDR3 size: 16 residues. The CDR3 spells CASTDTRGRRGTEAFF. The CDR3 coding sequence is TGTGCCAGCACTGACACCAGGGGGCGCCGGGGCACTGAAGCTTTCTTT.

The chain has TRBV7-3 and TRBJ2-4; TRBD1 or TRBD2 may be the D gene (5 bases each). V lost 1 base and J lost 13, with 14 bases in between. The CDR3 consists of 13 residues. Looked up from germline, CDR1 is SGHTA and CDR2 is FQGTGA. DNA of the CDR3: TGTGCCAGCAGCTTAAACGTTCGGGACCCCCAGTACTTC. Its protein is CASSLNVRDPQYF.

This chain joins TRBV29-1 and TRBJ1-2; no clear D gene. The CDR3 totals 9 residues. Germline assignment: CDR1 SQVTM and CDR2 ANQGSEA. V was cut by 4 bases and J by 7 bases, with 4 bases left in between. The CDR3 protein is CSVGGGYTF. For the CDR3, the DNA is TGCAGCGTTGGGGGTGGCTACACCTTC. Looking up the rest from reference TRBV29-1 and TRBJ1-2 gives the full variable domain: SAVISQKPSRDICQRGTSLTIQCQVDSQVTMMFWYRQQPGQSLTLIATANQGSEATYESGFVIDKFPISRPNLTFSTLTVSNMSPEDSSIYLCSVGGGYTFGSGTRLTVV.

This clone appeared a few times. The V call is TRBV11-2, the J call TRBJ1-2; TRBD1 matches at 8 bases. CDR3 length equals 13 residues. CDR1 is SGHAT and CDR2 is FQNNGV in the germline V gene. V was clipped by 3 bases and J by 8 bases; unmatched bases: 5. The CDR3 reads CASSLADRDGYTF. DNA of the CDR3: TGTGCCAGCAGCTTGGCGGACAGGGACGGCTACACCTTC.

This clone has just one count. This rearrangement joins TRBV29-1 to TRBJ2-7; D might be TRBD2 (5 bases). The V end was cut by 4 bases, the J end by 7 bases, with 11 bases between. Germline CDR1 and CDR2: SQVTM and ANQGSEA. CDR3 length: 11 residues. DNA of the CDR3: TGCAGCGTTGGGACTCAAGGGGAGCAGTACTTC. Amino acid sequence: CSVGTQGEQYF.

The V and J genes are TRBV19 and TRBJ2-1, with D possibly being TRBD2 (6 bases). This CDR3 has 14 amino acids. Germline V CDR1 and CDR2: LNHDA, SQIVND (reference sequence). Trimming cost V 10 bases and J 1 base, with 14 bases left between them. CDR3 nucleotides: TGTGCCACTCAGGCCGGGAGATCCTACAATGAGCAGTTCTTC. It is translated as CATQAGRSYNEQFF.

The chain carries TRBV25-1 and TRBJ2-1; 10 bases are shared with TRBD2. Unmatched junction bases numbered 6, after V lost 5 bases and J lost 2 bases. CDR1 MGHDK and CDR2 SYGVNS come from the germline V gene. The CDR3 is made up of 16 amino acids. The CDR3 DNA reads as TGTGCCAGCAGTCTAGCGGGAGAACGGACCTACAATGAGCAGTTCTTC. This codes for CASSLAGERTYNEQFF. Looking up the rest from reference TRBV25-1 and TRBJ2-1 gives the full variable domain: EADIYQTPRYLVIGTGKKITLECSQTMGHDKMYWYQQDPGMELHLIHYSYGVNSTEKGDLSSESTVSRIRTEHFPLTLESARPSHTSQYLCASSLAGERTYNEQFFGPGTRLTVL.

The J gene is TRBJ2-7, the V gene TRBV7-2, with D maybe TRBD1 (6 bases). The V gene lost 5 bases and the J gene lost 5 bases, with 16 bases spanning the gap. The CDR3 contains 14 residues. CDR1 is SGHTA and CDR2 is FQGNSA in the germline V gene. In DNA form, the CDR3 reads TGTGCCAGCAGCCCGAGCCCCTACAGGGACGAGCAGTACTTC. As protein: CASSPSPYRDEQYF.

The V gene is TRBV7-3, the J gene TRBJ2-6; D ambiguous. The length of the CDR3 is 14 residues. Germline assignment: CDR1 SGHTA and CDR2 FQGTGA. Between the trimmed V and J ends, which lost 3 bases and 0 bases, there was a span of 3 bases. The CDR3 protein is CASSFSSGANVLTF. The CDR3 nucleotides are TGTGCCAGCAGCTTTTCCTCTGGGGCCAACGTCCTGACTTTC.

The chain links TRBV30 to TRBJ2-3; no firm D call. Germline V lookup: CDR1 GTSNPN, CDR2 SVGIG (reference sequence). The CDR3 is 14 residues long. V gave up 2 bases and J gave up 0 bases, with 9 bases separating them. In DNA form, the CDR3 reads TGTGCCTGGAGTAGGACGGTTAGCACAGATACGCAGTATTTT. Protein product: CAWSRTVSTDTQYF.

On this clone: Mismatch with germline at one junction end may stem from a read error. The chain joins TRBV7-7 to TRBJ2-1; 9 positions match TRBD2. This CDR3 spans 15 amino acids. Germline V CDR1 and CDR2: SSHAT, FNYEAQ (reference sequence). The CDR3 sequence: CASSLASGAYNEQFF. CDR3 nucleotide sequence: TGTGCTAGCAGCTTAGCTAGCGGGGCTTACAATGAGCAGTTCTTC.